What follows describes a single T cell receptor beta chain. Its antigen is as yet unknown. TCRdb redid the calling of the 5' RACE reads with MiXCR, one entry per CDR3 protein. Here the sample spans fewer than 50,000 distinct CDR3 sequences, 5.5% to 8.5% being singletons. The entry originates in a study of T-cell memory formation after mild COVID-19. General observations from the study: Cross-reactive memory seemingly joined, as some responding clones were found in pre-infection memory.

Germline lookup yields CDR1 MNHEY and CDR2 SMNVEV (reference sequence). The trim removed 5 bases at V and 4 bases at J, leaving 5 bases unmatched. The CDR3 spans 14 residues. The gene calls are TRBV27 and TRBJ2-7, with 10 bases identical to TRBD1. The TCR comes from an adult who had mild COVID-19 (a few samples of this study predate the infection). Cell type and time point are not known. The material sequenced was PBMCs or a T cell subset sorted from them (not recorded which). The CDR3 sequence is CASSTKGQGYEQYF. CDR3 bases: TGTGCCAGCAGTACCAAGGGACAGGGGTACGAGCAGTACTTC.